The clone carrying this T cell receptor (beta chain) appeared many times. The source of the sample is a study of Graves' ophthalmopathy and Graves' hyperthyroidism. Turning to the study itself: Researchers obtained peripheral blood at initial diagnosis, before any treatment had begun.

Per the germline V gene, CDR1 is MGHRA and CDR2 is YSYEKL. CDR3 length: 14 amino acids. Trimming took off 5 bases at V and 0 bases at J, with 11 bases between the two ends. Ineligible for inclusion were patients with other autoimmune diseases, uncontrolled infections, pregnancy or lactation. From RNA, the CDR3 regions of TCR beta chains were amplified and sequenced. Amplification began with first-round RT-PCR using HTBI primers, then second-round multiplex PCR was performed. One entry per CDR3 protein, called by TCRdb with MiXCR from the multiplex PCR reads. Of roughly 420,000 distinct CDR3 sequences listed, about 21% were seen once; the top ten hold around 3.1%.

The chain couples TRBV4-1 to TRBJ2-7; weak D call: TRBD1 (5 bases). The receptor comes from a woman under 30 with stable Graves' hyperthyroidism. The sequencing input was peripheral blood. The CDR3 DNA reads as TGCGCCAGCAGCACCCCAGGGATCTCCTACGAGCAGTACTTC. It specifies CASSTPGISYEQYF.